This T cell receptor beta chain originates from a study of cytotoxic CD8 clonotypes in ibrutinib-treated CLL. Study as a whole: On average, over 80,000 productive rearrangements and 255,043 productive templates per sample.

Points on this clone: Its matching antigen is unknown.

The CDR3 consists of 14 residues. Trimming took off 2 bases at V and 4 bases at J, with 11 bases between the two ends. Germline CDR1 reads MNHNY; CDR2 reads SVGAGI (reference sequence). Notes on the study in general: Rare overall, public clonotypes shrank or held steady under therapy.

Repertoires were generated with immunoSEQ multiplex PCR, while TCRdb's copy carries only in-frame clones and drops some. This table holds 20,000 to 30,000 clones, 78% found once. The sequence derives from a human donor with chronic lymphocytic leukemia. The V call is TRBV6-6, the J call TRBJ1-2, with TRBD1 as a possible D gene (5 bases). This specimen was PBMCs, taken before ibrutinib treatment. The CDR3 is CASSYGRGTYGYTF. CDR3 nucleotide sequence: TGTGCCAGCAGTTACGGCCGGGGGACCTATGGCTACACCTTC.